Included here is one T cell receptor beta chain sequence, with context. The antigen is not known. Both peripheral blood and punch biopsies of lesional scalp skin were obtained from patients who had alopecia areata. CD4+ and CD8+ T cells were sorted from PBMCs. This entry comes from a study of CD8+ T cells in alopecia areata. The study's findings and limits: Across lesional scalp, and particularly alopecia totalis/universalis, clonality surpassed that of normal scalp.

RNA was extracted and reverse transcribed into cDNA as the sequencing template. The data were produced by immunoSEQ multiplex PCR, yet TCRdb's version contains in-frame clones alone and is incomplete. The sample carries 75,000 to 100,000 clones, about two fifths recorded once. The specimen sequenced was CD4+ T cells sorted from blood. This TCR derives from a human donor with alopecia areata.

CDR3 DNA: TGTGCCTGGACCTTTCTGACAGGGTCCAATGAGCAGTTCTTC. Residues: CAWTFLTGSNEQFF. The rearrangement uses TRBV30 and TRBJ2-1; 7 nucleotides agree with TRBD1. Germline CDR1 is GTSNPN and CDR2 is SVGIG (reference sequence). V lost 4 bases, J lost 6 bases, and 9 bases stayed unmatched. The CDR3 covers 14 residues.